This entry features one T cell receptor (beta chain) sequence. Its antigen is currently unknown. The entry originates in a study of T-cell reconstitution after alpha-beta-depleted transplantation in children. Unique molecular identifiers tagged the TCRbeta library. TCRdb itself ran the PCR reads through MiXCR, one entry per CDR3 protein. The sample lists about 980,000 distinct CDR3 sequences, about 29% seen once, with more than 25% in the top ten. V trimming: 3 bases; J trimming: 6 bases; junction bases outside the gene matches: 8. The CDR3 extends over 15 amino acids. Germline CDR1 is SGHRS and CDR2 is YFSETQ. General study findings and limits: One year post-transplant, T-cell counts and diversity were largely derived from T cells produced anew.

The chain carries TRBV5-1 and TRBJ1-1, with 10 bases aligning to TRBD1. The sample here was PBMCs, mostly from graft donor cells, taken 360 days after TCRalphabeta/CD19-depleted stem cell transplant. The receptor's source is a boy less than two years old who had a stem cell transplant for SCID, so the T cells may come from the graft donor. The CDR3 spells CASSYTGTGVAEAFF. The CDR3, as DNA: TGCGCCAGCAGCTATACCGGGACAGGGGTCGCTGAAGCTTTCTTT. Drawing the rest from reference TRBV5-1 and TRBJ1-1, the complete variable domain is KAGVTQTPRYLIKTRGQQVTLSCSPISGHRSVSWYQQTPGQGLQFLFEYFSETQRNKGNFPGRFSGRQFSNSRSEMNVSTLELGDSALYLCASSYTGTGVAEAFFGQGTRLTVV.